Below are 23 T cell receptor beta chains sequenced from a single sample in a study of blood T cell repertoires in COVID-19. TCRdb's copy holds only in-frame clones and misses some; the assay was immunoSEQ multiplex PCR. Of 250,000 to 300,000 clones in the sample, less than 90% were seen once. What was sequenced was peripheral blood. The origin of the receptors is a man aged 30 to 45 with active or convalescent COVID-19.

This chain links TRBV7-9 with TRBJ2-7; D may be TRBD2 (6 bases). The CDR3 has 15 amino acids. Trimming took 4 bases from V and 0 from J, leaving 13 bases between them. In germline, CDR1 is SEHNR, CDR2 FQNEAQ (reference sequence). The CDR3 nucleotides read TGTGCCAGCAGCTCGGGGACTTTAAGCTCCTACGAGCAGTACTTC. Protein sequence: CASSSGTLSSYEQYF.

This rearrangement joins TRBV7-9 to TRBJ2-1, with 7 bases fitting TRBD2. The CDR3 is 13 residues long. With V trimmed by 5 bases and J by 8 bases, 6 bases remained unmatched. The germline gives CDR1 SEHNR, CDR2 FQNEAQ (reference sequence). Here the CDR3 DNA reads TGTGCCAGCAGCGCCTCGGGGGGATATGAGCAGTTCTTC. As protein: CASSASGGYEQFF. The whole variable domain, filled in from reference TRBV7-9 and TRBJ2-1, reads DTGVSQNPRHKITKRGQNVTFRCDPISEHNRLYWYRQTLGQGPEFLTYFQNEAQLEKSRLLSDRFSAERPKGSFSTLEIQRTEQGDSAMYLCASSASGGYEQFFGPGTRLTVL.

The genes are TRBV27 and TRBJ2-7; possibly TRBD2 for D (7 bases). V was trimmed by 2 bases and J by 6 bases, leaving 17 bases between them. Germline-derived CDR1 and CDR2 are MNHEY and SMNVEV (reference sequence). The length of the CDR3 is 15 residues. As DNA, the CDR3 is TGTGCCAGCAGTTTAGGACTAGAAGTGGGGGCCGAGCAGTACTTC. Residues: CASSLGLEVGAEQYF.

In nucleotides, the CDR3 is TGTGCCATCAGTGAAAACACAGGGTTACAGCCCCAGCATTTT. The encoded protein is CAISENTGLQPQHF. The chain employs TRBV10-3 and TRBJ1-5, with a possible D match to TRBD1 (6 bases). This CDR3 has 14 amino acids. Germline V gene sequence: CDR1 ENHRY, CDR2 SYGVKD. V shed 3 bases and J shed 7 bases, with 13 bases lying between them.

The chain links TRBV30 to TRBJ2-7, with TRBD1 identical over 9 bases. CDR1 GTSNPN and CDR2 SVGIG come from the germline V gene (reference sequence). J was trimmed by 6 bases and V by 3 bases; bases with no gene match: 9. There are 14 residues in the CDR3. CDR3 loop: CAWSPGQGMSEQYF. The CDR3 DNA reads TGTGCCTGGAGCCCGGGACAGGGCATGAGCGAGCAGTACTTC.

The J gene is TRBJ1-4, the V gene TRBV19; TRBD1 aligns across 8 bases. CDR1 and CDR2 (germline): LNHDA, SQIVND (reference sequence). Unmatched junction bases numbered 7, after V lost 6 bases and J lost 7 bases. The CDR3 runs 14 residues. CDR3 residues: CASRQAGGSEKLFF. CDR3 coding DNA: TGTGCCAGTAGGCAAGCAGGGGGCAGTGAAAAACTGTTTTTT.

This clone appeared a single time. This chain uses TRBV4-3 with TRBJ2-1, with D unresolved. Germline CDR1 is LGHNA and CDR2 is YSLEER. The ends were cut back, 0 bases at V and 4 bases at J, with 10 bases in the middle. This CDR3 comprises 15 residues. DNA of the CDR3: TGCGCCAGCAGCCAAGATTTAACTGCGTACAATGAGCAGTTCTTC. Amino acid sequence: CASSQDLTAYNEQFF.

The V call is TRBV18, the J call TRBJ1-2; D call uncertain. Trimming took off 3 bases at V and 4 bases at J, with 9 bases between the two ends. Per the germline V gene, CDR1 is KGHSH and CDR2 is LQKENI. The CDR3 loop spans 13 amino acids. The CDR3 DNA reads as TGTGCCAGCTCACCCCCCATGAGCTATGGCTACACCTTC. This codes for CASSPPMSYGYTF.

The gene calls are TRBV18 and TRBJ1-2; 7 bases fit TRBD1. CDR1 is KGHSH, CDR2 LQKENI, per germline. V shed 5 bases and J 3 bases; nucleotides not matched to a gene: 3. The CDR3 has 13 amino acids. CDR3 bases: TGTGCCAGCTCAACCGGGACAGACTATGGCTACACCTTC. It encodes CASSTGTDYGYTF.

This clone was recorded only once. The chain joins TRBV11-3 to TRBJ1-1, with 7 bases that match TRBD1. V gave up 5 bases and J gave up 1 base; unmatched junction bases: 1. CDR1 SGHNT and CDR2 YENEEA come from the germline V gene. The CDR3 contains 13 residues. The CDR3 region has the DNA TGTGCCAGCAGCAGGACAGGGAACACTGAAGCTTTCTTT. Protein product: CASSRTGNTEAFF. The full variable domain, rest sourced from reference TRBV11-3 and TRBJ1-1, is EAGVVQSPRYKIIEKKQPVAFWCNPISGHNTLYWYLQNLGQGPELLIRYENEEAVDDSQLPKDRFSAERLKGVDSTLKIQPAELGDSAVYLCASSRTGNTEAFFGQGTRLTVV.

The chain uses TRBV2 and TRBJ2-5, with TRBD1 matching over 7 bases. The CDR3 loop spans 15 amino acids. Trimming at V came to 5 bases and at J to 1 base, leaving 7 bases not matched to a gene. Looked up from germline, CDR1 is SNHLY and CDR2 is FYNNEI. The CDR3 DNA reads TGTGCCAGCAGTACCGGGACAGTCTTCCAAGAGACCCAGTACTTC. It yields the protein CASSTGTVFQETQYF.

The chain combines TRBV4-1 with TRBJ1-1; D unclear. CDR3 length: 13 residues. Germline V CDR1 and CDR2: MGHRA, YSYEKL. Trimming removed 2 bases at V and 5 bases at J, with 9 bases between. CDR3 DNA: TGCGCCAGCAGCCAATCGGGTGGGACTGAAGCTTTCTTT. Translation gives CASSQSGGTEAFF.

The rearrangement uses TRBV5-1 and TRBJ1-2; 7 nucleotides match TRBD1. CDR1 and CDR2 (germline): SGHRS, YFSETQ. This CDR3 is 16 amino acids long. The ends lost 0 bases at V and 0 bases at J; junction bases unmatched: 5. The CDR3 region has the DNA TGCGCCAGCAGCTTGGCTACCGGGACAGCTAACTATGGCTACACCTTC. Protein: CASSLATGTANYGYTF.

For the CDR3, the DNA is TGCGCCAGCAGCTTGGCGACAGGGGTTTACGAGCAGTACTTC. Amino acids: CASSLATGVYEQYF. This chain connects TRBV5-1 to TRBJ2-7, with 8 bases aligning to TRBD1. Per germline, CDR1 SGHRS and CDR2 YFSETQ. V lost 0 bases and J lost 4; bases outside the gene matches: 3. CDR3 length: 14 amino acids. The variable domain in full, with the rest retrieved from reference TRBV5-1 and TRBJ2-7, is KAGVTQTPRYLIKTRGQQVTLSCSPISGHRSVSWYQQTPGQGLQFLFEYFSETQRNKGNFPGRFSGRQFSNSRSEMNVSTLELGDSALYLCASSLATGVYEQYFGPGTRLTVT.

The V gene is TRBV5-8, the J gene TRBJ2-5; D perhaps matches TRBD1 (5 bases). This CDR3 spans 11 amino acids. Per germline, CDR1 SGHTS and CDR2 YDEGEE. V lost 0 bases and J 11 bases, leaving 8 bases between the germline ends. CDR3 protein: CASSLVPGQYF. DNA of the CDR3: TGTGCCAGCAGCTTGGTGCCAGGGCAGTACTTC.

This chain links TRBV6-5 with TRBJ1-2; TRBD1 aligns across 11 bases. With V trimmed by 2 bases and J by 7 bases, 6 bases remained unmatched. This CDR3 contains 15 residues. The germline CDR1 and CDR2 sequences are MNHEY and SVGAGI. The CDR3 sequence is CASSYDGQGAGGYTF. The CDR3 bases are TGTGCCAGCAGTTACGATGGACAGGGGGCTGGTGGCTACACCTTC.

The chain uses TRBV5-1 and TRBJ1-1, with TRBD1 matching 7 bases. Germline loops: CDR1 SGHRS, CDR2 YFSETQ. The CDR3 consists of 16 residues. V lost 4 bases, J lost 2 bases, and 11 bases stayed unmatched. CDR3 in DNA: TGCGCCAGCAGCCTTCGACAGGGCGGGCTAAACACTGAAGCTTTCTTT. Protein product: CASSLRQGGLNTEAFF.

The chain joins TRBV29-1 to TRBJ1-2; 8 bases fit TRBD1. With 3 bases clipped from V and 8 bases from J, the junction kept 8 bases outside the gene matches. Germline V gene data show CDR1 as SQVTM and CDR2 as ANQGSEA. CDR3 size: 13 residues. CDR3 protein: CSVESQGARGYTF. CDR3 sequence (DNA): TGCAGCGTTGAGAGTCAGGGGGCGCGAGGCTACACCTTC.

The V call is TRBV5-6, the J call TRBJ2-5; 7 bases align to TRBD1. Germline assignment: CDR1 SGHDT and CDR2 YYEEEE. Trimming removed 1 base from V and 7 bases from J; junction bases left unmatched: 13. The CDR3 totals 16 residues. CDR3 nucleotides: TGTGCCAGCAGCTTGCTTACGGGGCAGGGGGTCGGGACCCAGTACTTC. Translating it yields CASSLLTGQGVGTQYF.

This clone turned up a few times. The genes are TRBV2 and TRBJ1-1, with 7 bases lining up with TRBD1. Germline CDR1 is SNHLY and CDR2 is FYNNEI. V trimming: 6 bases; J trimming: 3 bases; junction bases outside the gene matches: 4. The length of the CDR3 is 13 residues. CDR3 DNA sequence: TGTGCCAGCAGCAAAGACAGGGACACTGAAGCTTTCTTT. Its translation: CASSKDRDTEAFF.

The chain carries TRBV9 and TRBJ2-1; tentative D call: TRBD1 (5 bases). The CDR3 spans 12 residues. Trimming stripped 3 bases from V and 10 bases from J, with 11 bases between. Germline V lookup: CDR1 SGDLS, CDR2 YYNGEE. CDR3 coding DNA: TGTGCCAGCAGCGAGGGGTCTGGGGAGCAGTTCTTC. Its protein is CASSEGSGEQFF.

CDR3 DNA sequence: TGTGCCAGCAGCTTGGTTAGGGGGAACACTGAAGCTTTCTTT. Residues: CASSLVRGNTEAFF. The genes are TRBV7-8 and TRBJ1-1; the D gene is possibly TRBD1 (5 bases). The CDR3 covers 14 residues. V was cut by 3 bases and J by 1 base, with 9 bases left in between. Germline values: CDR1 SGHVS, CDR2 FQNEAQ. Supplemented by reference TRBV7-8 and TRBJ1-1, the full variable domain reads GAGVSQSPRYKVAKRGQDVALRCDPISGHVSLFWYQQALGQGPEFLTYFQNEAQLDKSGLPSDRFFAERPEGSVSTLKIQRTQQEDSAVYLCASSLVRGNTEAFFGQGTRLTVV.

V usage is TRBV7-2 and J usage is TRBJ2-3, with 11 bases aligning to TRBD2. The CDR3 length is 14 residues. With V trimmed by 5 bases and J by 7 bases, 5 bases remained unmatched. Germline-derived CDR1 and CDR2 are SGHTA and FQGNSA. The CDR3 DNA reads TGTGCCAGCAGCCGGACTAGCGGGTTACATACGCAGTATTTT. Protein sequence: CASSRTSGLHTQYF. The variable domain in full, with the rest retrieved from reference TRBV7-2 and TRBJ2-3, is GAGVSQSPSNKVTEKGKDVELRCDPISGHTALYWYRQSLGQGLEFLIYFQGNSAPDKSGLPSDRFSAERTGGSVSTLTIQRTQQEDSAVYLCASSRTSGLHTQYFGPGTRLTVL.